The source of this TCR beta chain is a study of cytomegalovirus exposure and HLA in healthy donors. Study as a whole: There were 350 to 400 genotyped donors. Of these, 81% fell in the genetic ancestry cluster associated with self-reported Caucasian donors.

With regard to this clone: Its antigen is still unknown.

The PCR had 60 Vbeta and 13 Jbeta primers. The method was immunoSEQ multiplex PCR; TCRdb's version includes in-frame clones alone and lacks a portion of them. The sample includes around 150,000 clones, around three quarters of them seen just once. Study findings and constraints: Prediction of most subjects' HLA-A and HLA-B alleles by TCR beta sequences was reportedly accurate. An assumption of roughly uniform sequencing depth across donors underlay the presence/absence analyses. There were reportedly fewer N-insertions in an Asian-associated ancestry cluster than the roughly 700-donor mean, in a later analysis.

Trimming left V 1 base short and J 1 base short, with 11 bases between. There are 15 residues in the CDR3. In germline, CDR1 is KGHSH, CDR2 LQKENI. The rearrangement joins TRBV18 to TRBJ2-7; a possible D gene is TRBD2 (5 bases). Source material: PBMCs. This clonotype originated in a woman in her thirties or forties in good health and CMV-seronegative. CDR3 sequence reads: CASSPQVEVSYEQYF. CDR3 nucleotides: TGTGCCAGCTCACCACAGGTGGAGGTGTCCTACGAGCAGTACTTC.